Described below is a single TCR beta chain sequence and its context. Using immunoSEQ multiplex PCR, the repertoire was profiled, and TCRdb retains in-frame clones only, with some absent. Here the sample spans about 90,000 clones, approximately 80% being singletons. The data were taken from a study of blood T cell repertoires in COVID-19. Overall study: Sources were T cells, B-cell-depleted T cells, or PBMCs; the material itself was cDNA or gDNA.

CDR1 is LNHDA, CDR2 SQIVND, per germline (reference sequence). The CDR3 is 14 amino acids. The ends were cut back, 0 bases at V and 1 base at J, with 5 bases in the middle. The sequenced sample was peripheral blood. This TCR was sampled from a human donor in a cohort sampled during active COVID-19. The chain is built from TRBV19 and TRBJ2-3, with D maybe TRBD1 (5 bases). The CDR3 reads CASSIDRGTDTQYF. CDR3 nucleotide sequence: TGTGCCAGTAGTATAGACAGGGGCACAGATACGCAGTATTTT.